Below are 4 T cell receptor beta chains sequenced from a single sample in a study of control samples from healthy donors and cancer patients. TCRdb's copy holds only in-frame clones and misses some; the assay was immunoSEQ multiplex PCR. The sample yields roughly 45,000 clones, around 86% seen once. Sequenced material: PBMCs. The receptors stem from a woman between 45 and 65 years old with lung cancer.

The V and J genes are TRBV28 and TRBJ2-7; D may be TRBD1 or TRBD2 (5 bases each). V was pared by 4 bases and J by 0 bases, with 7 bases between. Germline V gives CDR1 MDHEN, CDR2 SYDVKM. This CDR3 contains 13 residues. The CDR3 here is CASSSGASYEQYF. DNA for the CDR3: TGTGCCAGCAGTTCCGGGGCCTCCTACGAGCAGTACTTC. Filled out from reference TRBV28 and TRBJ2-7, the complete variable domain reads DVKVTQSSRYLVKRTGEKVFLECVQDMDHENMFWYRQDPGLGLRLIYFSYDVKMKEKGDIPEGYSVSREKKERFSLILESASTNQTSMYLCASSSGASYEQYFGPGTRLTVT.

CDR3 nucleotide sequence: TGTGCTAGTGGTCTCCGGGACAGGGGAGAAGTGGAGACCCAGTACTTC. Translated: CASGLRDRGEVETQYF. The J gene is TRBJ2-5, the V gene TRBV12-5; 10 bases are shared with TRBD1. J lost 5 bases, V lost 5 bases, and 11 bases had no gene match. The germline V gene encodes CDR1 LGHNT and CDR2 FRNRAP. This CDR3 has 16 amino acids.

V and J are TRBV5-1 and TRBJ1-2; 7 nucleotides match TRBD1. Per the germline V gene, CDR1 is SGHRS and CDR2 is YFSETQ. This CDR3 is 12 amino acids long. V trimming: 2 bases; J trimming: 8 bases; junction bases outside the gene matches: 3. CDR3 protein: CASSFTGEGYTF. CDR3 nucleotide sequence: TGCGCCAGCAGCTTTACAGGGGAAGGCTACACCTTC. Variable domain in full (rest from reference TRBV5-1 and TRBJ1-2): KAGVTQTPRYLIKTRGQQVTLSCSPISGHRSVSWYQQTPGQGLQFLFEYFSETQRNKGNFPGRFSGRQFSNSRSEMNVSTLELGDSALYLCASSFTGEGYTFGSGTRLTVV.

This clone turned up a few times. J is TRBJ1-2 and V is TRBV11-2; D remains ambiguous. With 2 bases removed from V and 0 bases from J, the gap between germline ends came to 7 bases. The length of the CDR3 is 14 residues. Germline lookup yields CDR1 SGHAT and CDR2 FQNNGV. The CDR3 region has the DNA TGTGCCAGCAGCTTATTGTCAGCTAACTATGGCTACACCTTC. Translated: CASSLLSANYGYTF.